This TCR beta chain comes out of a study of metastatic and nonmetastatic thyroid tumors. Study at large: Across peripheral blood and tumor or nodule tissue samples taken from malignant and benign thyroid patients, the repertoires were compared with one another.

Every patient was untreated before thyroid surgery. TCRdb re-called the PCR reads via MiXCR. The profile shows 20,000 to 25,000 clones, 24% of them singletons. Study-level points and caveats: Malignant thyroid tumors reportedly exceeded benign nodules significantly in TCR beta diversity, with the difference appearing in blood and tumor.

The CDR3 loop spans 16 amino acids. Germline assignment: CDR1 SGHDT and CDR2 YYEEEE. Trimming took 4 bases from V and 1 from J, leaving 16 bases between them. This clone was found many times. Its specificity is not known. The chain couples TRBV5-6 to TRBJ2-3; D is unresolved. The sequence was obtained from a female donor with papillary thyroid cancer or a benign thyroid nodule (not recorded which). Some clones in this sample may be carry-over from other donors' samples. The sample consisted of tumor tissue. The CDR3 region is CASSPISLWGTDTQYF. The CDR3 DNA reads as TGTGCCAGCAGCCCTATCTCATTATGGGGCACAGATACGCAGTATTTT. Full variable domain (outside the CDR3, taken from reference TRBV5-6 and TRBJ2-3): DAGVTQSPTHLIKTRGQQVTLRCSPKSGHDTVSWYQQALGQGPQFIFQYYEEEERQRGNFPDRFSGHQFPNYSSELNVNALLLGDSALYLCASSPISLWGTDTQYFGPGTRLTVL.